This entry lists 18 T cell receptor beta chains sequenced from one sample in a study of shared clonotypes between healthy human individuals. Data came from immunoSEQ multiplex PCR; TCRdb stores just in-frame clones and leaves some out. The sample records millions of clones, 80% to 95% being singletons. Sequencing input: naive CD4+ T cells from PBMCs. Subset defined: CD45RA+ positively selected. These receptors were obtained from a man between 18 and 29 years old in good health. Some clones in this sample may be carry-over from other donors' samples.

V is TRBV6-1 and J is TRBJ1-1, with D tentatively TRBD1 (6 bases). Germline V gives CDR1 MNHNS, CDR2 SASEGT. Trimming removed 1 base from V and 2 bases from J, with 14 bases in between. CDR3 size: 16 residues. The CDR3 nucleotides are TGTGCCAGCAGTGAAGAAGGAAACAGGGTTAACACTGAAGCTTTCTTT. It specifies CASSEEGNRVNTEAFF.

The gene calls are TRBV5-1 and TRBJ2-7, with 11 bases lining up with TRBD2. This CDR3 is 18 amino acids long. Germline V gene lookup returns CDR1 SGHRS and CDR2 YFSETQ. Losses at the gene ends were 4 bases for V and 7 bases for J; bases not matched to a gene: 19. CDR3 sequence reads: CASSLQGLAGGTTGEQYF. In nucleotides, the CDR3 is TGCGCCAGCAGCCTTCAGGGGCTAGCGGGAGGTACCACGGGGGAGCAGTACTTC.

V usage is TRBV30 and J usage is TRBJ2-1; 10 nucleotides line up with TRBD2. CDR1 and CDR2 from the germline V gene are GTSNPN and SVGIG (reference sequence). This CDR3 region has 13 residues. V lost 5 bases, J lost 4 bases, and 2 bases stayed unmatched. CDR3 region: CAWGLAVYNEQFF. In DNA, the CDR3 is TGTGCCTGGGGACTAGCGGTTTACAATGAGCAGTTCTTC.

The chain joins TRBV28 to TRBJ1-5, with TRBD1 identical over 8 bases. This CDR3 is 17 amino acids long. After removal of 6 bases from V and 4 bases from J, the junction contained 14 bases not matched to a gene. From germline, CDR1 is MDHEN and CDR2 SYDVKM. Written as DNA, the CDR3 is TGTGCCAGCAGCCTTCTCCCCGGGACAGGCTTAAATCAGCCCCAGCATTTT. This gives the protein CASSLLPGTGLNQPQHF.

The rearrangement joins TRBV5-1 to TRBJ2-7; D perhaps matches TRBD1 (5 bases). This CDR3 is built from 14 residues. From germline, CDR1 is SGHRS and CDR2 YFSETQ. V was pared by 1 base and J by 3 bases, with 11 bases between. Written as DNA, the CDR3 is TGCGCCAGCAGCTTGCAGGGTAGTATCTACGAGCAGTACTTC. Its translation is CASSLQGSIYEQYF.

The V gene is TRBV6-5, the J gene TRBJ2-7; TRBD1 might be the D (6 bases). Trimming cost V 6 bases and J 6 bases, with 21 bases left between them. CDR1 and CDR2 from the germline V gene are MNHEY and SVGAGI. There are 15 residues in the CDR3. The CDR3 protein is CASRRDTHVATEQYF. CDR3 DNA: TGTGCCAGCAGAAGGGACACCCACGTCGCCACCGAGCAGTACTTC.

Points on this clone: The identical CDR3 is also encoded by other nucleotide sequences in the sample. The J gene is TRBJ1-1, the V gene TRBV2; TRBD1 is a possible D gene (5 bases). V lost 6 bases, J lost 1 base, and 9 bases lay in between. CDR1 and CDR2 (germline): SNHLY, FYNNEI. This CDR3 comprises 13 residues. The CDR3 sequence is CASSPRENTEAFF. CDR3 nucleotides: TGTGCCAGCAGCCCCAGGGAGAACACTGAAGCTTTCTTT.

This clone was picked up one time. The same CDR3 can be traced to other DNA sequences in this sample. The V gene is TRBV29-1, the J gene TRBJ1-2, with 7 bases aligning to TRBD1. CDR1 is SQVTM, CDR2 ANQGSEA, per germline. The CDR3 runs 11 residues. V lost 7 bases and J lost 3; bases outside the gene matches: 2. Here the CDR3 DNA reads TGCAGCGGTGGGACAGACTATGGCTACACCTTC. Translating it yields CSGGTDYGYTF.

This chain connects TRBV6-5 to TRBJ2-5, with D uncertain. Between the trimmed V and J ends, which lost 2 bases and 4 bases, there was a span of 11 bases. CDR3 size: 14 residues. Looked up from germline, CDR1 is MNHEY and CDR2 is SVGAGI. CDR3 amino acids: CASSYPNPRETQYF. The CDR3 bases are TGTGCCAGCAGTTACCCAAACCCCCGAGAGACCCAGTACTTC.

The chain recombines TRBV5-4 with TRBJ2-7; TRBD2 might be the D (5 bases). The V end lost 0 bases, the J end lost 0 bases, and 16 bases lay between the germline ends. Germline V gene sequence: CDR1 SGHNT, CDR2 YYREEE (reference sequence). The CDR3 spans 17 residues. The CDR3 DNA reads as TGTGCCAGCAGCTTGGGAGGAGGTGCACGGGGCTCCTACGAGCAGTACTTC. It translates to CASSLGGGARGSYEQYF.

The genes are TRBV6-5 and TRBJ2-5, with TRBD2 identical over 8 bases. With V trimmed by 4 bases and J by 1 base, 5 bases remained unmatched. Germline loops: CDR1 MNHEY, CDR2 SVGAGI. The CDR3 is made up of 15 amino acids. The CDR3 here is CASSSHTSGQETQYF. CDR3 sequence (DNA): TGTGCCAGCAGTTCCCACACTAGCGGCCAAGAGACCCAGTACTTC.

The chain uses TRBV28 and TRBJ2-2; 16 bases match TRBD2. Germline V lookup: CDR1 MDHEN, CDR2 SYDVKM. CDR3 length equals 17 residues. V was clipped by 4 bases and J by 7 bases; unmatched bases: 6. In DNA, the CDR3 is TGTGCCAGCAGTTGGGGACTAGCGGGAGGGCCGGGCGGGGAGCTGTTTTTT. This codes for CASSWGLAGGPGGELFF.

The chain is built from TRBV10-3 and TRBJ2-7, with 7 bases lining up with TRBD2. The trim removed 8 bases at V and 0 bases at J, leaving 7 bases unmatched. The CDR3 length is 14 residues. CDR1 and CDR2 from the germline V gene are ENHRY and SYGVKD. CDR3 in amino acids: CAIAGGGSSYEQYF. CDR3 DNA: TGTGCCATCGCGGGCGGGGGTAGCTCCTACGAGCAGTACTTC.

Here the CDR3 reads CASSILQTDPYGYTF. The CDR3 coding sequence is TGTGCCAGTAGTATCTTACAGACAGACCCCTATGGCTACACCTTC. This rearrangement joins TRBV19 to TRBJ1-2, with D perhaps TRBD1 (5 bases). The germline CDR1 and CDR2 sequences are LNHDA and SQIVND (reference sequence). Trimming took off 3 bases at V and 4 bases at J, with 15 bases between the two ends. This CDR3 is built from 15 residues. Full variable domain (outside the CDR3, taken from reference TRBV19 and TRBJ1-2): DGGITQSPKYLFRKEGQNVTLSCEQNLNHDAMYWYRQDPGQGLRLIYYSQIVNDFQKGDIAEGYSVSREKKESFPLTVTSAQKNPTAFYLCASSILQTDPYGYTFGSGTRLTVV.

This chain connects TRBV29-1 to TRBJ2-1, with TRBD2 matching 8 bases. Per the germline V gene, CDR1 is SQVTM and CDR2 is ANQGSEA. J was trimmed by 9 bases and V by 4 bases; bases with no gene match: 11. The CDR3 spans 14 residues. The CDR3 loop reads CSVAQREFWSEQFF. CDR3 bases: TGCAGCGTTGCCCAGCGGGAGTTTTGGAGTGAGCAGTTCTTC.

The CDR3 reads CASSHSIAGGPVGDTQYF. In DNA form, the CDR3 reads TGTGCCAGCAGCCACTCTATAGCGGGAGGGCCGGTGGGAGATACGCAGTATTTT. The chain links TRBV9 to TRBJ2-3; 11 bases map to TRBD2. V lost 4 bases and J lost 5; bases outside the gene matches: 15. This CDR3 is 18 amino acids long. Germline lookup yields CDR1 SGDLS and CDR2 YYNGEE.

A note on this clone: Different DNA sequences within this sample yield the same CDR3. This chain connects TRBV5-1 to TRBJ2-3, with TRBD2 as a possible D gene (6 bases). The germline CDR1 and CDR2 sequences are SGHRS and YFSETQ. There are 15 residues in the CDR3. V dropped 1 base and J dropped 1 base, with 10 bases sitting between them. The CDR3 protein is CASSLLASGTDTQYF. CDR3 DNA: TGCGCCAGCAGCTTGTTGGCTAGCGGCACAGATACGCAGTATTTT. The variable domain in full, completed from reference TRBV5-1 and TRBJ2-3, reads KAGVTQTPRYLIKTRGQQVTLSCSPISGHRSVSWYQQTPGQGLQFLFEYFSETQRNKGNFPGRFSGRQFSNSRSEMNVSTLELGDSALYLCASSLLASGTDTQYFGPGTRLTVL.

The CDR3 region is CASSLGHGTAFYNEQFF. For the CDR3, the DNA is TGTGCCAGCAGCTTGGGTCACGGGACAGCCTTCTACAATGAGCAGTTCTTC. The chain joins TRBV7-6 to TRBJ2-1; TRBD1 matches at 7 bases. This CDR3 has 17 amino acids. With V trimmed by 3 bases and J by 3 bases, 11 bases remained unmatched. Germline V gene data show CDR1 as SGHVS and CDR2 as FNYEAQ. The full variable domain, its missing parts supplied by reference TRBV7-6 and TRBJ2-1, is GAGVSQSPRYKVTKRGQDVALRCDPISGHVSLYWYRQALGQGPEFLTYFNYEAQQDKSGLPNDRFSAERPEGSISTLTIQRTEQRDSAMYRCASSLGHGTAFYNEQFFGPGTRLTVL.